The source of this T cell receptor (beta chain) is a study of shared clonotypes between healthy human individuals. General study findings and limits: Among four donors, roughly 5% of naive CD4 clonotypes were found in common. Against clonotypes common to all four donors, non-shared ones had lower generation probabilities.

Germline V lookup: CDR1 GTSNPN, CDR2 SVGIG (reference sequence). The CDR3 covers 16 residues. The V gene end was trimmed by 7 bases and the J gene end by 6 bases; junction bases not matched to a gene: 19. With regard to this clone: Its antigen is not identified.

In the study's own analysis: Junction-only sequences without quality scores were provided by ImmunoSEQ, so filtering was different. Clones were sequenced by immunoSEQ multiplex PCR, and TCRdb holds only the in-frame ones, with some missing. V and J calls plus clone size are reproduced from that table; the DNA served to infer D and trimming. This table has about 2.3 million clones, approximately 93% appearing once. Investigators divided CD4+ cells into CD45RA+ naive and CD45RA-negative memory subsets. This sequence was found in a man in his late teens or twenties in good health. Some clones in this sample may be carry-over from other donors' samples. The gene calls are TRBV30 and TRBJ1-2, with 8 nucleotides matching TRBD1. Sequenced: naive CD4+ T cells from PBMCs. Subset indicated: CD45RA+ positively selected. The CDR3 here is CAFLQRNRGWSHGYTF. DNA for the CDR3: TGTGCCTTTTTGCAGCGAAACAGGGGGTGGAGTCATGGCTACACCTTC.